This paragraph reports one TCR beta chain. No cognate antigen has been identified for it. No base quality information exists; no much larger clone differs at one position. The CDR3 covers 16 residues, taking in both the cysteine and the phenylalanine. Left in the record is the CDR3 DNA by itself, 48 bases read in frame from the first base. According to the germline V gene (reference sequence), CDR1 reads LNHDA and CDR2 reads SQIVND. The V end loses 4 bases and the J end loses 6 bases, and a stretch of 19 bases separates them. Library preparation employed the immunoSEQ multiplex PCR assay. Adaptive Biotechnology amplified the CDR3 regions from genomic DNA with a two-step multiplex PCR designed to control amplification bias. Primers for every V and J gene segment were used in the first PCR, and barcodes and Illumina adapters were added in the second PCR. CDR3 libraries were sequenced using an Illumina instrument. The source study handled its data this way. The analysis used both the pipelines supplied by the vendor and custom analysis of the raw data in R/Bioconductor with R version 3.3.0. Clonality, ranging from 0 to 1, was calculated as the inverse of the normalised Shannon entropy of all productive clones. The repertoire share taken up by the top 100 clones defined high-frequency clones, and only clones that passed a 95% confidence test were kept. Overlap between samples was measured with the Morisita-Horn index, while repertoire diversity was measured with the Simpson index. TCRdb retrieved this table from immuneACCESS and kept in-frame rearrangements only. Not all clones are present; in checked studies, unresolved V genes account for under half, and no reason is known for the remainder. V and J calls and clone size are those listed in that table; D and trimming were worked out from the DNA. The sample has around 1,800 clones on record, 70% to 90% of them singletons. The ten most abundant clones make up roughly 18% of the sample.

This specimen comes from a study of T cell repertoires in ileal Crohn's disease (dated by TCRdb to about 2019). With respect to the entire study: Median disease duration was about eight years, and around 35% of patients were identified as active smokers at the time of surgery. Every patient underwent surgery because of a complication, which was stricturing disease in around 61% of cases and penetrating disease in around 40%. Postoperative therapy was given to about half of the patients, with thiopurines administered to about ten patients and anti-TNF agents administered to 20 or so patients. Biopsies taken from the inflamed portion of the ileum in the surgical resection specimen were designated as M0 samples. For commercial TCRB immunosequencing, around 500 nanograms of biopsy DNA were submitted for each sample. TCR repertoire analysis was done in 50 to 70 Crohn's disease patients from a prospective multicentre cohort. The study was conducted in parallel with a multicentre cohort built to find predictors of early endoscopic recurrence after ileocolonic resection. Endoscopic postoperative recurrence was defined as a Rutgeerts score above i0. The study sequenced fewer than 200 mucosal samples from roughly 60 patients, taken at several locations on the surgical specimen and at postoperative endoscopy.

The time point label, read with the paper, signifies: inflamed ileum from the surgical specimen. Eligible patients were adults with ileal or ileocolonic Crohn's disease who had an indication for ileocolonic resection. Before DNA extraction, whole ileal mucosal biopsies were kept frozen at -80 degrees C. Genomic DNA was extracted from frozen whole biopsies with a TRizol-based method and quantified on a NanoDrop 2000 spectrophotometer. Here is what the overall study found, with its caveats: Higher percentages of high-frequency clones at the time of surgery were linked to endoscopic recurrence, and every patient with clonality above 26.8% (18/57) had recurrence. Only a subgroup of patients, of unstated size, had their mucosal CD4 and CD8 T cells sorted and sequenced. Patients who were active smokers at surgery had a significantly higher proportion of clonal expansions than non-smokers (25.9% vs 17.9%, p=0.02). Sorted CD8 T cells carried more high-frequency clones than CD4 T cells, suggesting mucosal expansions were mainly CD8.

Recombination connected TRBV19 to TRBJ2-1; D gene: possibly TRBD2, on 5 matching bases. The TCR comes from an adult with Crohn's disease. Material: ileal tissue. CDR3 sequence: CASSTREPTAGNEQFF. The nucleotides read TGTGCCAGTAGTACTCGGGAACCAACGGCGGGCAATGAGCAGTTCTTC.